This is a list of T cell receptor beta chains from one sample in a study of OX40 agonist ivuxolimab in advanced cancers. Repertoires were generated with immunoSEQ multiplex PCR, while TCRdb's copy carries only in-frame clones and drops some. This table has tens of thousands of clones, 65% to 85% appearing once. The specimen comprised CD4+ or CD8+ T cells sorted from blood, sampled in a trial of the OX40 agonist ivuxolimab. The receptors shown here come from an adult with an advanced solid tumor such as melanoma, head and neck, liver or kidney cancer. CDR3s include the opening cysteine and the closing phenylalanine or tryptophan. The order of the fields is J gene, clone size, D gene, V gene, CDR3 DNA, CDR3 protein. The D gene is left open where the match is weak. Expanded clones get a size class; other rows say once, few or many, or leave the size out.

>TRBJ1-1|.|TRBD1|TRBV9
TGTGCCAGCAGCGCCCGACCGGACAGGGGTGGGACTGAAGCTTTCTTT
CASSARPDRGGTEAFF
>TRBJ1-6|few|.|TRBV19
TGTGCCAGTAGTATTAGGCCGACGGCGGATTCACCCCTCCACTTT
CASSIRPTADSPLHF
>TRBJ2-3|.|.|TRBV7-9
TGTGCCAGCAGCCCCAACCCACTCACAGATACGCAGTATTTT
CASSPNPLTDTQYF
>TRBJ2-4|.|TRBD2|TRBV5-1
TGCGCCAGCAGCTTGGTGGCGGGAGGGCCGAACATTCAGTACTTC
CASSLVAGGPNIQYF
>TRBJ1-2|.|.|TRBV7-9
TGTGCCAGCAGCCTACCCGTCCTACGGACAGCCCGGACTGACTATGGCTACACCTTC
CASSLPVLRTARTDYGYTF
>TRBJ1-1|once|.|TRBV7-3
TGTGCCAGCAAGGACAGGAACACTGAAGCTTTCTTT
CASKDRNTEAFF
>TRBJ1-2|few|.|TRBV11-2
TGTGCCAGCAGCTTAGGACAGTACTATGGCTACACCTTC
CASSLGQYYGYTF
>TRBJ2-3|.|.|TRBV25-1
TGTGCCAGCAGTGACTGGGACGGCGACACAGATACGCAGTATTTT
CASSDWDGDTDTQYF
>TRBJ2-7|.|TRBD2|TRBV27
TGTGCCAGCAGTTTAGGCGGGTGGGGAGGGGAGCAGTACTTC
CASSLGGWGGEQYF
>TRBJ1-2|.|.|TRBV28
TGTGCCAGCAGTCCCGGCTGGGGGGACTATGGCTACACCTTC
CASSPGWGDYGYTF
>TRBJ2-3|.|TRBD2|TRBV6-5
TGTGCCAGCACCGGAGCGGGGGGGTCGACAGATACGCAGTATTTT
CASTGAGGSTDTQYF
>TRBJ1-5|few|.|TRBV7-8
TGTGCCAGCAGCTTAGCGCTGGGCAATCAGCCCCAGCATTTT
CASSLALGNQPQHF
>TRBJ2-3|.|.|TRBV6-5
TGTGCCAGCAGCCACCGAAGACAAGTAGATACGCAGTATTTT
CASSHRRQVDTQYF
>TRBJ1-1|.|.|TRBV20-1
TGCAGGCCCATGAACACTGAAGCTTTCTTT
CRPMNTEAFF
>TRBJ2-1|.|.|TRBV18
TGTGCCAGCTCACAGGCTCGCGATGAGCAGTTCTTC
CASSQARDEQFF
>TRBJ1-2|.|.|TRBV30
TGTGCCTGGAGTATCCCCAACTCGGGACCCTATGGCTACACCTTC
CAWSIPNSGPYGYTF
>TRBJ2-1|once|TRBD2|TRBV2
TGTGCCAGCAGTGAAGCGGAGGGGGGACTAGCGGAGAGCTCCTACAATGAGCAGTTCTTC
CASSEAEGGLAESSYNEQFF
>TRBJ2-1|.|.|TRBV30
TGTGCCTGGAGTGTACGGACTCCACCAACCCATGAGCAGTTCTTC
CAWSVRTPPTHEQFF
>TRBJ1-1|.|.|TRBV9
TGTGCCAGCAGCGTACAGGGAGACACTGAAGCTTTCTTT
CASSVQGDTEAFF
>TRBJ1-3|.|.|TRBV30
TGTGCCTGGGTAACTGGAAACACCATATATTTT
CAWVTGNTIYF
>TRBJ2-2|.|TRBD2|TRBV2
TGTGCCAGCAGCCTAACTAGCGGGGGGGAGCTGTTTTTT
CASSLTSGGELFF
>TRBJ2-2|.|.|TRBV4-1
TGCGCCAGCAGCCCTTCCCCGACTGCGAACACCGGGGAGCTGTTTTTT
CASSPSPTANTGELFF
>TRBJ2-2|.|TRBD1|TRBV30
TGTGCCTGGAGTGACGGACAGGATTACACCGGGGAGCTGTTTTTT
CAWSDGQDYTGELFF
>TRBJ2-3|.|TRBD1|TRBV5-1
TGCGCCAGCAGCCGGGGAGGACAGGGTAGCACAGATACGCAGTATTTT
CASSRGGQGSTDTQYF
>TRBJ1-3|.|.|TRBV7-6
TGTGCCAGCAGCTTAGGGTGGTCGGCTGGAAACACCATATATTTT
CASSLGWSAGNTIYF
>TRBJ1-1|.|.|TRBV11-2
TGTGCCAGCAGCTTAGCAAGGGAGAAGACTTTCTTT
CASSLAREKTFF
>TRBJ2-1|.|TRBD1|TRBV19
TGTGCCAGTAGTACTTTGGACAGGGACTATGAGCAGTTCTTC
CASSTLDRDYEQFF
>TRBJ1-5|.|TRBD1|TRBV6-1
TGTGCCGCTAGCAGGGACAGGGACCAGCCCCAGCATTTT
CAASRDRDQPQHF
>TRBJ2-7|.|TRBD2|TRBV19
TGTGCCAGTAGTATTGGACTAGCGGGGCGGGGGGAGCAGTACTTC
CASSIGLAGRGEQYF
>TRBJ2-7|few|.|TRBV7-9
TGTGCCAGCAGCTTGTTCACGGCTCTCTCCTACGAGCAGTACTTC
CASSLFTALSYEQYF
>TRBJ1-4|once|.|TRBV5-1
TGCGCCAGCAGCTTGGGTGGGGCAGGGGCCACTAATGAAAAACTGTTTTTT
CASSLGGAGATNEKLFF
>TRBJ2-5|.|TRBD2|TRBV27
TGTGCCAGCGGGACTAGCGGGAGGTTTTGGGAGACCCAGTACTTC
CASGTSGRFWETQYF
>TRBJ2-5|.|.|TRBV6-1
TGTGCCAGCAGTTCCAGCCTAGAGACCCAGTACTTC
CASSSSLETQYF
>TRBJ2-7|.|.|TRBV29-1
TGCAGCGTTGATGGTAGGGGTGAGGACGAGCAGTACTTC
CSVDGRGEDEQYF
>TRBJ2-3|.|TRBD1|TRBV19
TGTGCCAGTCGGACAGGGCTTCATACAGATACGCAGTATTTT
CASRTGLHTDTQYF
>TRBJ1-2|.|.|TRBV6-5
TGTGCCAGCAGTTACACTACCGGCAGGGGATATGGCTACACCTTC
CASSYTTGRGYGYTF
>TRBJ2-6|.|TRBD1|TRBV9
TGTGCCAGCAGCCCCCGGGGGACAGGCCTCTCTGGGGCCAACGTCCTGACTTTC
CASSPRGTGLSGANVLTF
>TRBJ2-5|.|.|TRBV7-9
TGTGCCAGCAGCTTGGGAGGGGGCCAAGAGACCCAGTACTTC
CASSLGGGQETQYF
>TRBJ2-3|.|.|TRBV18
TGTGCCAGCTCGAACCTCGTAAATATCAAAGATACGCAGTATTTT
CASSNLVNIKDTQYF
>TRBJ1-4|.|TRBD1|TRBV5-1
TGCGCCAGCAGCCCTACAGGGGGCCGTGAAAAACTGTTTTTT
CASSPTGGREKLFF
>TRBJ1-5|.|.|TRBV5-1
TGCGCCAGCAGCCCGGGGTTCGGAAGCAATCAGCCCCAGCATTTT
CASSPGFGSNQPQHF
>TRBJ2-2|.|TRBD2|TRBV7-9
TGTGCCAGCAGCTTAGCGTACCTAGCGGGGGGGCCTGACACCGGGGAGCTGTTTTTT
CASSLAYLAGGPDTGELFF
>TRBJ1-2|.|.|TRBV28
TGTGCCAGCAGGCAGGGGCTCTATGGCTACACCTTC
CASRQGLYGYTF
>TRBJ2-7|.|.|TRBV10-1
TGCGCCAGCAGTGAGTCCGGATCCTACGAGCAGTACTTC
CASSESGSYEQYF
>TRBJ2-3|.|TRBD1|TRBV7-3
TGTGCCAGCAGCCCCCAGGGGGGACAGGTCTTTACTAGCACAGATACGCAGTATTTT
CASSPQGGQVFTSTDTQYF
>TRBJ2-3|once|.|TRBV7-3
TGTGCCAGCAGCCCCCAGCAAGGGCGAGGAGATACGCAGTATTTT
CASSPQQGRGDTQYF
>TRBJ1-2|.|.|TRBV6-1
TGTGCCAGCAGTCCAAAAAGGCAGGAGAACTATGGCTACACCTTC
CASSPKRQENYGYTF
>TRBJ1-5|.|.|TRBV29-1
TGCAGCGTTGGGTTCGGGGTCCGGAGCAATCAGCCCCAGCATTTT
CSVGFGVRSNQPQHF
>TRBJ1-6|.|TRBD1|TRBV7-9
TGTGCCAGCAGGGAAGGACAGGGATCCAATTCACCCCTCCACTTT
CASREGQGSNSPLHF
>TRBJ2-7|.|.|TRBV30
TGTGCCTCACGCCGGGGCAGGGTGAGCGAGCAGTACTTC
CASRRGRVSEQYF
>TRBJ1-2|once|.|TRBV13
TGTGCCAGCAGCTTAAACCCGAAGGACTGGGGCTACACCTTC
CASSLNPKDWGYTF
>TRBJ2-1|.|.|TRBV7-3
TGTGCCAGCAGCCCCCTTCGTACTCGGTATGGTGAGCAGTTCTTC
CASSPLRTRYGEQFF